The rows below give T cell receptor beta chains drawn from one sample of a study of blood T cell repertoires in COVID-19. TCRdb's table, derived via immunoSEQ multiplex PCR, lists solely in-frame clones and lacks some. The sample holds approximately 91,000 clones, 87% seen once. Sequencing was performed on peripheral blood. These receptor sequences come from a man between 65 and 85 years old with acute or convalescent COVID-19. Each CDR3 is given with its conserved first and last residue. The D gene is left open where the match is weak. Not all rows give a size; the values are once, few, many and, for expanded clones, a class.

D gene,V gene,clone size,J gene,CDR3 protein,CDR3 DNA
TRBD2,TRBV5-1,NA,TRBJ2-2,CASSLSGVNTGELFF,TGCGCCAGCAGCCTAAGCGGGGTCAACACCGGGGAGCTGTTTTTT
NA,TRBV29-1,few,TRBJ2-6,CSVEKQGSGANVLTF,TGCAGCGTTGAAAAACAGGGCTCTGGGGCCAACGTCCTGACTTTC
TRBD1,TRBV7-2,NA,TRBJ1-2,CASSPGLTGFYGYTF,TGTGCCAGCAGCCCCGGGCTGACAGGGTTCTATGGCTACACCTTC
NA,TRBV9,NA,TRBJ2-3,CASTSGRRWSDTQYF,TGTGCCAGCACCTCAGGCAGGAGGTGGTCAGATACGCAGTATTTT
TRBD1,TRBV4-2,few,TRBJ1-1,CASSQAGGSNTEAFF,TGTGCCAGCAGCCAAGCAGGGGGTTCGAACACTGAAGCTTTCTTT
NA,TRBV6-1,NA,TRBJ2-1,CASREVSYNEQFF,TGTGCCAGCAGGGAAGTCTCTTACAATGAGCAGTTCTTC
TRBD1,TRBV27,NA,TRBJ1-1,CASRTGGRTEAFF,TGTGCCAGTCGGACAGGGGGACGCACTGAAGCTTTCTTT
NA,TRBV5-5,NA,TRBJ1-3,CASSLVAGTSGNTIYF,TGTGCCAGCAGCTTGGTTGCAGGCACCTCTGGAAACACCATATATTTT
NA,TRBV6-6,NA,TRBJ1-2,CASSPPARQSQPYGYTF,TGTGCCAGCAGTCCCCCTGCTCGACAGTCGCAACCCTATGGCTACACCTTC
TRBD1,TRBV10-3,NA,TRBJ1-2,CAISEGTGEGYGYTF,TGTGCCATCAGTGAAGGGACAGGGGAGGGGTATGGCTACACCTTC
NA,TRBV4-1,NA,TRBJ2-2,CASSTLASNTGELFF,TGCGCCAGCAGTACTCTAGCTTCAAACACCGGGGAGCTGTTTTTT
NA,TRBV9,once,TRBJ2-2,CASSVASRGAGGELFF,TGTGCCAGCAGCGTAGCCTCCAGGGGCGCGGGCGGGGAGCTGTTTTTT
NA,TRBV7-9,NA,TRBJ1-6,CASSLAVQGKMNSPLHF,TGTGCCAGCAGCTTAGCTGTTCAGGGTAAGATGAATTCACCCCTCCACTTT
NA,TRBV5-6,NA,TRBJ2-5,CASSLGVRSGETQYF,TGTGCCAGCAGCTTGGGGGTGCGTAGCGGAGAGACCCAGTACTTC
TRBD1,TRBV5-1,NA,TRBJ1-4,CASSYRGLNEKLFF,TGCGCCAGCAGCTACAGGGGGTTAAATGAAAAACTGTTTTTT
NA,TRBV5-6,NA,TRBJ1-5,CASSYGRAGQPQHF,TGTGCCAGCAGCTATGGCAGGGCAGGTCAGCCCCAGCATTTT
TRBD1,TRBV4-1,NA,TRBJ1-4,CASSQDGTVTNEKLFF,TGCGCCAGCAGCCAAGATGGGACAGTAACTAATGAAAAACTGTTTTTT
NA,TRBV11-3,NA,TRBJ2-2,CASSLGGTNTGELFF,TGTGCCAGCAGCTTAGGAGGGACGAACACCGGGGAGCTGTTTTTT
NA,TRBV18,NA,TRBJ1-3,CASSPFTGTVSGNTIYF,TGTGCCAGCTCACCCTTTACGGGAACGGTCTCTGGAAACACCATATATTTT
TRBD1,TRBV7-9,NA,TRBJ2-4,CASRRDRGHIQYF,TGTGCCAGCAGACGGGACAGGGGACACATTCAGTACTTC
NA,TRBV28,few,TRBJ2-2,CASMNLSPRELFF,TGTGCCAGCATGAACCTCAGTCCCCGGGAGCTGTTTTTT
NA,TRBV3-1/TRBV3-2,NA,TRBJ1-2,CASSQGEWAYGYTF,TGTGCCAGCAGCCAAGGAGAGTGGGCCTATGGCTACACCTTC
TRBD2,TRBV5-1,NA,TRBJ2-5,CASSLSGGARETQYF,TGCGCCAGCAGCTTGAGCGGGGGGGCGAGGGAGACCCAGTACTTC
NA,TRBV5-1,NA,TRBJ2-7,CASSFSDSSYEQYF,TGCGCCAGCAGCTTTTCGGACAGCAGCTACGAGCAGTACTTC
TRBD1,TRBV19,NA,TRBJ1-6,CASMRTGGNSPLHF,TGTGCCAGTATGCGGACAGGGGGTAATTCACCCCTCCACTTT
TRBD1,TRBV15,NA,TRBJ1-4,CATSGPGQGFYEKLFF,TGTGCCACCAGCGGACCGGGACAGGGGTTCTACGAAAAACTGTTTTTT
NA,TRBV28,NA,TRBJ2-5,CAITGMGYQETQYF,TGTGCCATTACAGGGATGGGGTACCAAGAGACCCAGTACTTC
NA,TRBV6-5,once,TRBJ2-7,CASSSDSYEQYF,TGTGCCAGCAGTTCAGACAGCTACGAGCAGTACTTC
NA,TRBV6-1,NA,TRBJ2-6,CASRERGGSGANVLTF,TGTGCCAGCAGGGAACGAGGGGGATCTGGGGCCAACGTCCTGACTTTC
TRBD1,TRBV5-3,once,TRBJ1-4,CARSLAPGQKEEGLNEKLFF,TGTGCCAGAAGCTTGGCCCCGGGACAGAAAGAGGAGGGTCTTAATGAAAAACTGTTTTTT
NA,TRBV18,NA,TRBJ2-7,CASSPVTGMVSYEQYF,TGTGCCAGCTCACCAGTCACAGGGATGGTATCCTACGAGCAGTACTTC
TRBD2,TRBV5-1,once,TRBJ2-1,CASTHLLAGGHNEQFF,TGCGCCAGCACCCACCTCCTGGCGGGGGGGCACAATGAGCAGTTCTTC
NA,TRBV11-3,once,TRBJ2-2,CASSQARNTGELFF,TGTGCCAGCAGCCAGGCAAGGAACACCGGGGAGCTGTTTTTT
TRBD1,TRBV2,NA,TRBJ1-6,CASGGRGPRALHF,TGTGCCAGCGGGGGAAGGGGGCCCAGAGCCCTCCACTTT
TRBD1,TRBV5-1,NA,TRBJ2-1,CASSPGQGQFF,TGCGCCAGCAGCCCCGGACAGGGGCAGTTCTTC
NA,TRBV6-6,NA,TRBJ1-6,CASRKRGSTGDSPLHF,TGTGCCAGCCGGAAACGGGGTTCCACGGGAGATTCACCCCTCCACTTT
TRBD2,TRBV19,NA,TRBJ2-3,CASSETSGGDTQYF,TGTGCCAGTAGCGAAACTAGCGGGGGTGATACGCAGTATTTT
TRBD2,TRBV5-4,NA,TRBJ2-7,CASRGEGYEQYF,TGTGCCAGCCGGGGGGAAGGATACGAGCAGTACTTC
NA,TRBV5-1,NA,TRBJ1-4,CASSLASQSGEKLFF,TGCGCCAGCAGCTTGGCCAGTCAATCAGGTGAAAAACTGTTTTTT
NA,TRBV9,NA,TRBJ1-4,CASSRPDQGNEKLFF,TGTGCCAGCAGCCGTCCGGACCAGGGAAATGAAAAACTGTTTTTT
TRBD1,TRBV15,NA,TRBJ1-2,CATSRGTGTHYGYTF,TGTGCCACCAGCAGAGGGACAGGGACCCACTATGGCTACACCTTC
NA,TRBV4-1,NA,TRBJ2-3,CASSLRTADTQYF,TGCGCCAGCAGCCTCCGCACCGCGGATACGCAGTATTTT
TRBD1,TRBV19,NA,TRBJ2-3,CASSGQGGTDTQYF,TGTGCCAGTAGTGGACAGGGAGGCACAGATACGCAGTATTTT